The T cell receptor beta chain described here comes from a study of T cells in Graves' hyperthyroidism and ophthalmopathy. This clonotype has ten or more counts. Patients were excluded because of uncontrolled infection, other autoimmune disease, pregnancy or lactation. Fresh peripheral blood, more than 9 ml, yielded the PBMCs. Amplified TCR beta CDR3 regions derived from RNA transcripts. The HTBI primer set drove a first-round RT-PCR of the TCR CDR3. TCRdb analysed the multiplex PCR reads with MiXCR anew, one entry per CDR3 protein. The table lists under 40,000 distinct CDR3 sequences, under 65% of them singletons, with about 25% in the top ten. The sequence was collected from a woman in her forties with Graves' ophthalmopathy. The sequenced sample consisted of blood.

CDR3 coding DNA: TGTGCCAGTAGCCCTTTAGGACTAGCAGGGGATACGCAGTATTTT. It yields the protein CASSPLGLAGDTQYF. The V gene is TRBV19, the J gene TRBJ2-3, with 8 bases fitting TRBD2. CDR1 is LNHDA, CDR2 SQIVND, per germline (reference sequence). The junction had 11 bases not matched to a gene; V was cut back by 6 bases and J by 6 bases. The CDR3 runs to 15 residues.